The clone carrying this TCR beta chain was observed a single time. This entry is derived from a study of blood T cell repertoires in COVID-19. Per the germline V gene, CDR1 is SGHDT and CDR2 is YYEEEE. With 3 bases clipped from V and 7 bases from J, the junction kept 9 bases outside the gene matches. The CDR3 has 14 amino acids. Libraries were prepared by immunoSEQ multiplex PCR; TCRdb keeps only in-frame clonotypes and omits some of them. The sample yields fewer than 250,000 clones, 92% seen once. The sequence was obtained from a man younger than 45 with COVID-19, enrolled during active disease. This sequence joins TRBV5-6 and TRBJ1-1; 7 nucleotides align to TRBD1. The sample comprised peripheral blood. CDR3 DNA sequence: TGTGCCAGCAGCTCGTTTCGTAGGGGGCTTGAAGCTTTCTTT. This gives the protein CASSSFRRGLEAFF.